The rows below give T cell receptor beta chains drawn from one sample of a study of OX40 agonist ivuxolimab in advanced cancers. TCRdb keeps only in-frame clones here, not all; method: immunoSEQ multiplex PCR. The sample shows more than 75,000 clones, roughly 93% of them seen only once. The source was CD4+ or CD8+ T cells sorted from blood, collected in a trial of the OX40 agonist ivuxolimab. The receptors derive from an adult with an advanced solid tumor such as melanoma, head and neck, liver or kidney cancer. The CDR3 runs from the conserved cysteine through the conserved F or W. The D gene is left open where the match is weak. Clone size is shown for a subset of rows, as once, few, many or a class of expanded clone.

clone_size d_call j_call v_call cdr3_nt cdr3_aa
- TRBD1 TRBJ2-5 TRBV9 TGTGCCAGCAGTCTAGGTAGGACAGGGGTCCTCGAGACCCAGTACTTC CASSLGRTGVLETQYF
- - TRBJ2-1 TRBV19 TGTGCCAGTAGACCCAAGGGAACTGTCAGTTACAATGAGCAGTTCTTC CASRPKGTVSYNEQFF
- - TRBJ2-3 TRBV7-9 TGTGCCAGCAGCGGAAGGGGGGGAGATACGCAGTATTTT CASSGRGGDTQYF
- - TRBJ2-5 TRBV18 TGTGCCAGCTCACCAGTTAACAGCCAAGAGACCCAGTACTTC CASSPVNSQETQYF
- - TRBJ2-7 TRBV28 TGTGCCAGCAGTTTATCCGGGATTGAATACGAGCAGTACTTC CASSLSGIEYEQYF
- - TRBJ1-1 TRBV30 TGTGCCTGGAGGGGGCGCACTGAAGCTTTCTTT CAWRGRTEAFF
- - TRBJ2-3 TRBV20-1 TGCAGTGCCGCGCTAGGAGATACGCAGTATTTT CSAALGDTQYF
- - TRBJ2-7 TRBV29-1 TGCAGCGTTGAAGACCCGCGGGGTCTTGGGCAGTACTTC CSVEDPRGLGQYF
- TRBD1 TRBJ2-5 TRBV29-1 TGCAGCGTTGAGCCAGGGGGCTTAGAGACCCAGTACTTC CSVEPGGLETQYF
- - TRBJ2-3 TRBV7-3 TGTGCCAGCAGGAACCCCCCGAGTGATACGCAGTATTTT CASRNPPSDTQYF
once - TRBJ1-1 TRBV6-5 TGTGCCAGCAGTAAAGGCCGGGGCTCGCCTTTCTTT CASSKGRGSPFF
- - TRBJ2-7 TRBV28 TGTGCCAGCAGTTTAGTGGGGGGAATCTACGAGCAGTACTTC CASSLVGGIYEQYF
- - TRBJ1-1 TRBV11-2 TGTGCCAGCAGCTTCGGTTGGGGGAACACTGAAGCTTTCTTT CASSFGWGNTEAFF
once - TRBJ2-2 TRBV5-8 TGTGCCAGCAGCTTGGGGAACGGGGGTGGCACCGGGGAGCTGTTTTTT CASSLGNGGGTGELFF
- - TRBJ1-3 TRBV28 TGTGCCAGCAGCCTCTGGTCTTCTTCGATTGCCGGAAACACCATATATTTT CASSLWSSSIAGNTIYF
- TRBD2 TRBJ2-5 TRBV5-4 TGTGCCAGCAGCTTGAACCTAGCGGTCCTTGAAGAGACCCAGTACTTC CASSLNLAVLEETQYF
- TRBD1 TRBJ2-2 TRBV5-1 TGCGCCAGCAGCGCCAGGGTGCCCGTCGGGACAGGGGACGGGGAGCTGTTTTTT CASSARVPVGTGDGELFF
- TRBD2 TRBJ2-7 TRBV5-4 TGTGCCAGCAGCTCGCCGACTAGCGGGGGTGCCGCGGGGGAGCAGTACTTC CASSSPTSGGAAGEQYF